This record looks at one T cell receptor (beta chain) sequence and its context. The CDR3 totals 13 residues. The germline CDR1 and CDR2 sequences are SGHTS and YDEGEE. V trimming: 4 bases; J trimming: 3 bases; junction bases outside the gene matches: 4. The data belong to a study of siplizumab effects on memory and regulatory T cells. This table comes from immunoSEQ multiplex PCR, and its TCRdb copy is limited to in-frame clones, with some not included. The sample has some 100,000 clones, about 93% seen once. Material for sequencing was non-Treg CD4+ T cells sorted from blood. The rearrangement joins TRBV5-8 to TRBJ2-7; TRBD1 agrees at 7 bases. This receptor was identified in a human donor in good health. The CDR3: CASSRDRYYEQYF. CDR3 DNA: TGTGCCAGCAGCCGGGACAGATACTACGAGCAGTACTTC.